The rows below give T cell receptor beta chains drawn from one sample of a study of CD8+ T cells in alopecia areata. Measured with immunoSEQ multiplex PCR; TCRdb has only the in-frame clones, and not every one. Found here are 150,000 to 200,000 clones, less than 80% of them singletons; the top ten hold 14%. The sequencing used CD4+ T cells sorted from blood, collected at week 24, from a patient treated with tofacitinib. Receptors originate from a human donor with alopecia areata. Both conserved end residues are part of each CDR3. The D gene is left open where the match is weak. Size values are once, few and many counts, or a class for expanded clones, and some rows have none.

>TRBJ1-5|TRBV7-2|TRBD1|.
TGTGCCAGCAGCTCACCGGGACAGAGTCAACGGGGTCAGCCCCAGCATTTT
CASSSPGQSQRGQPQHF
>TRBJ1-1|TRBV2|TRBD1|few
TGTGCCAGCAGTGGGACAGGGCATGTCACTGAAGCTTTCTTT
CASSGTGHVTEAFF
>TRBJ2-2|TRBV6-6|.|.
TGTGCCAGCAGTTACCTAACGGGGGTGGCCGGGGAGCTGTTTTTT
CASSYLTGVAGELFF
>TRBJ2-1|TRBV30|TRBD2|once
TGTGCCTGGAGTGTTAAGGTCCCTAGCGGGGGGTGGAATGAGCAGTTCTTC
CAWSVKVPSGGWNEQFF
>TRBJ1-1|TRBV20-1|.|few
TGCAGTGCTAGATTTAACACTGAAGCTTTCTTT
CSARFNTEAFF
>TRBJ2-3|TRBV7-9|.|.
TGTGCCAGCAGCTCACTCACCCGGGGTGGGGCGGCAGATACGCAGTATTTT
CASSSLTRGGAADTQYF
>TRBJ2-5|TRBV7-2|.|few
TGTGCCAGCAGCTCGAGAGGGGGGAAAGAGACCCAGTACTTC
CASSSRGGKETQYF
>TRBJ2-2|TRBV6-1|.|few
TGTGCCAGCAGACCACAGGGATCTGACACCGGGGAGCTGTTTTTT
CASRPQGSDTGELFF
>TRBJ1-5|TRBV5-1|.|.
TGCGCCAGCAGCCCGATGGGGGAGGGTCAGCCCCAGCATTTT
CASSPMGEGQPQHF
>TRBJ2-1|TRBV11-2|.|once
TGTGCCAGCAGCTTATTAATCGAGCAGTTCTTC
CASSLLIEQFF
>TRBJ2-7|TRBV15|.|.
TGTGCCACCAGCAGGGAAGTGGGCGAGCAGTACTTC
CATSREVGEQYF
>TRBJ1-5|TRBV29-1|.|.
TGCAGCGTTGCGAGAGGGACAAATCAGCCCCAGCATTTT
CSVARGTNQPQHF
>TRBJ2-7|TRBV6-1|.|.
TGTGCCAGCAGTTCAACAAGTGGCAAGCCGTACTTC
CASSSTSGKPYF
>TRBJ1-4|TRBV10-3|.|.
TGTGCCATCAGTGAGTCTGGTGAAAAACTGTTTTTT
CAISESGEKLFF
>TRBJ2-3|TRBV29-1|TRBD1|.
TGCAGCGTAGCCGACAGGGGTCGTTCAGATACGCAGTATTTT
CSVADRGRSDTQYF
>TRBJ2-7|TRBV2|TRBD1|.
TGTGCCAGCGGACAGGTCGAGCAGTACTTC
CASGQVEQYF
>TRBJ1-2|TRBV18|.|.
TGTGCCAGCTCACCACCAGCGGGATCAGGTGGCTACACCTTC
CASSPPAGSGGYTF
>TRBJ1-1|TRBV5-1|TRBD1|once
TGCGCCAGCAGCTTGGATTCAGGGGGCACTGAAGCTTTCTTT
CASSLDSGGTEAFF
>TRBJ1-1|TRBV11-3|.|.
TGTGCCAGCACTCCCTCTTGGCCGGATTCGAATATGAACACTGAAGCTTTCTTT
CASTPSWPDSNMNTEAFF
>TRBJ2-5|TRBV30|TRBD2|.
TGTGCCTGGAGTGCACCGGGACTATATGGGTGGGAGACCCAGTACTTC
CAWSAPGLYGWETQYF
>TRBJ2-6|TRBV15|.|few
TGTGCCACCAGCAGAGTTTCAGGCCCTGGGGCCAACGTCCTGACTTTC
CATSRVSGPGANVLTF
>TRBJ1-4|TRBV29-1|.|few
TGCAGCGTTTCCGGGGATAATGAAAAACTGTTTTTT
CSVSGDNEKLFF
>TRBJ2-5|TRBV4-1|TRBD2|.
TGCGCCAGCAGCCATCCGGGGGGTCGGGAGACCCAGTACTTC
CASSHPGGRETQYF
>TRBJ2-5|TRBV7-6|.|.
TGTGCCAGCAGCTTTCAAGAGACCCAGTACTTC
CASSFQETQYF
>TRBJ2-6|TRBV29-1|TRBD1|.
TGCAGCGTACAGGGGGCCCCCTCTGGGGCCAACGTCCTGACTTTC
CSVQGAPSGANVLTF
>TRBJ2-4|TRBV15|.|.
TGTGCCACCAGCAGAGAGGGTTCCGTTAGGAACATTCAGTACTTC
CATSREGSVRNIQYF
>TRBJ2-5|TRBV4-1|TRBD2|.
TGCGCCAGCAGCCAAGATCGGGCTAGCGGGGGCGGCGAGACCCAGTACTTC
CASSQDRASGGGETQYF
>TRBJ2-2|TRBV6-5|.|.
TGTGCCAGCGTTAGACTGAGGAACACCGGGGAGCTGTTTTTT
CASVRLRNTGELFF
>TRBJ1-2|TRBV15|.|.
TGTGCCACCAGCAGCAGGGTATCCTATGGCTACACCTTC
CATSSRVSYGYTF
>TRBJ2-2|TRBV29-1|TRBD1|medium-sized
TGCAGCGTGCTCCGGGACAGGGCGACCGGGGAGCTGTTTTTT
CSVLRDRATGELFF
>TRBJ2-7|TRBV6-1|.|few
TGTGCCAGCCAGCCCCAGGTGACGTACGAGCAGTACTTC
CASQPQVTYEQYF
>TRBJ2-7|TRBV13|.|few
TGTGCCAGCAGCCACAGGGACTACGAGCAGTACTTC
CASSHRDYEQYF
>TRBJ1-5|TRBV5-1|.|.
TGCGCCAGCAGCCCAGGGGTTAGCAATCAGCCCCAGCATTTT
CASSPGVSNQPQHF
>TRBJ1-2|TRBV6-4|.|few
TGTGCCAGCAGTGATAAGGGTGACTATGGCTACACCTTC
CASSDKGDYGYTF
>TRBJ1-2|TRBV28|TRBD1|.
TGTGCCAGCAGCCCACCGGGACAGGGAATCTATGGCTACACCTTC
CASSPPGQGIYGYTF
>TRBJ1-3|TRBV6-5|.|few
TGTGCCAGCAGTTACGGGGGGACGGACGGAAACACCATATATTTT
CASSYGGTDGNTIYF
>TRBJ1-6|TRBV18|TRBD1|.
TGTGCCAGCTCACGGGACAGACTTAATTCACCCCTCCACTTT
CASSRDRLNSPLHF
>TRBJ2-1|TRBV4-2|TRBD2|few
TGTGCCAGCAGCCAAGACGGCGGGGGGGACCACAATGAGCAGTTCTTC
CASSQDGGGDHNEQFF
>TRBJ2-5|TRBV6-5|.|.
TGTGCCAGCAGGACGTCGTTGGAGACCCAGTACTTC
CASRTSLETQYF
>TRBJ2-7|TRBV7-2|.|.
TGTGCCAGCAGCCCAGGCGGAGGGACCTACGAGCAGTACTTC
CASSPGGGTYEQYF
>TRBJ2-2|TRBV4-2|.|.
TGTGCCAGCAGCCAAGATAGGTCCGGGGGGGAGCTGTTTTTT
CASSQDRSGGELFF
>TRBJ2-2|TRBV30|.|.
TGTGCCTGGATGGCCGGGGAGCTGTTTTTT
CAWMAGELFF
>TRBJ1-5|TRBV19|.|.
TGTGCCAGTAGTCCCGACAGACTTATGGTGCCCCAGCATTTT
CASSPDRLMVPQHF
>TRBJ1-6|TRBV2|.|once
TGTGCCAGCAAAACAGAAGTTCCCTCCTATAATTCACCCCTCCACTTT
CASKTEVPSYNSPLHF
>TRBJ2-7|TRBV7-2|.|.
TGTGCCAGCAGCTTAGGGGGGGCCGGCGTAGAGCAGTACTTC
CASSLGGAGVEQYF
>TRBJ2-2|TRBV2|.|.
TGTGCCAGCAGTTCCGCCGGGGAGCTGTTTTTT
CASSSAGELFF
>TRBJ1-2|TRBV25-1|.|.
TGTGCCAGCAGTGAAACTGTCGGCGTCGTCGACTATGGCTACACCTTC
CASSETVGVVDYGYTF
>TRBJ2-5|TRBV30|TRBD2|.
TGTGCCTGGAGTGTTCGCCGGACTAGCGGGGGGCAAGAGACCCAGTACTTC
CAWSVRRTSGGQETQYF
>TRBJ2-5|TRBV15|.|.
TGTGCCACCAGCAGAGGTCAAGGCCAAGAGACCCAGTACTTC
CATSRGQGQETQYF
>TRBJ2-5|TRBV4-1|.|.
TGCGCCAGCAGCCAAGAGAAGACCCAGTACTTC
CASSQEKTQYF
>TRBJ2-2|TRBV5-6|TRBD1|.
TGTGCCAGCAGCTTGGTCGGACAGGCCAACACCGGGGAGCTGTTTTTT
CASSLVGQANTGELFF
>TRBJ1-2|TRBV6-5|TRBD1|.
TGTGCCAGCAGTTACTCAGGGGGCCTTGGCTACACCTTC
CASSYSGGLGYTF
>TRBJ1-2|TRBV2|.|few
TGTGCCAGCAACCCCCAGGGAAACTATGGCTACACCTTC
CASNPQGNYGYTF
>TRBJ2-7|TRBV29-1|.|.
TGCAGCGTTACCGACGGCTCCTTGGAGAGGGAGTACTTC
CSVTDGSLEREYF
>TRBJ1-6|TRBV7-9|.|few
TGTGCCAGCAGCTTAGACCAGGGGAATTCACCCCTCCACTTT
CASSLDQGNSPLHF
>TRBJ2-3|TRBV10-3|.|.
TGTGCCATCAGCGACCAGAGCACAGATACGCAGTATTTT
CAISDQSTDTQYF
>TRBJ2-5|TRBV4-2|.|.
TGTGCCAGCAGCCAAGAGCGCAGGATGTTCCAAGAGACCCAGTACTTC
CASSQERRMFQETQYF
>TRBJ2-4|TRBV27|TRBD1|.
TGTGCCAGCAGTTCTGCCGGGACAGAAAAAAACATTCAGTACTTC
CASSSAGTEKNIQYF
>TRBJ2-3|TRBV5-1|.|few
TGCGCCAGCAGCTTGGTAGGGGGGCCGAGCACAGATACGCAGTATTTT
CASSLVGGPSTDTQYF
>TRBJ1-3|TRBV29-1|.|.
TGCAGCGTGAGGGTGGGGGGAAACACCATATATTTT
CSVRVGGNTIYF